This T cell receptor beta chain stems from a study of blood T cell repertoires in COVID-19. Background on the study: COVID-19 samples collected from the United States, Italy and Spain covered acute and convalescent phases. Sample material is recorded as cDNA or gDNA derived from T cells, B-cell-depleted T cells, or PBMCs.

Germline V gene lookup returns CDR1 SQVTM and CDR2 ANQGSEA. Losses at the gene ends were 7 bases for V and 6 bases for J; bases not matched to a gene: 7. The CDR3 loop spans 12 amino acids. Data came from immunoSEQ multiplex PCR; TCRdb stores just in-frame clones and leaves some out. The table shows approximately 210,000 clones, with 65% to 85% occurring only once. Adults between roughly 18 and 89 years of age took part from fewer than 30 US areas. The V and J genes are TRBV29-1 and TRBJ1-1, with TRBD1 identical over 8 bases. Sequencing used PBMCs or T cells enriched from blood (not recorded which). The receptor comes from a man aged 25 to 40 with acute COVID-19. The CDR3, as DNA: TGCAGCGCCGGACAGGGTAACTCTGAAGCTTTCTTT. It translates to CSAGQGNSEAFF.